Following are 18 T cell receptor beta chains from one sample sequenced in a study of control samples from healthy donors and cancer patients. Libraries were prepared by immunoSEQ multiplex PCR; TCRdb keeps only in-frame clonotypes and omits some of them. The sample shows roughly 170,000 clones, around 88% of them seen only once. The material sequenced was blood. The receptors here all came from a young woman in good health.

The V gene is TRBV6-2 or TRBV6-3, the J gene TRBJ2-1, with D unclear. This CDR3 comprises 15 residues. V was cut by 2 bases and J by 5 bases, with 13 bases left in between. The V gene's germline CDR1 is MNHEY and CDR2 SVGEGT. For the CDR3, the DNA is TGTGCCAGCAGTTACCCCCGAGGCTTGGACAATGAGCAGTTCTTC. Residues: CASSYPRGLDNEQFF.

The chain combines TRBV19 with TRBJ2-1, with D perhaps TRBD1 or TRBD2 (5 bases each). The CDR3 consists of 14 residues. CDR1 and CDR2 (germline): LNHDA, SQIVND (reference sequence). V was pared by 6 bases and J by 2 bases, with 11 bases between. CDR3 in amino acids: CASRLRGPYNEQFF. The CDR3 nucleotides are TGTGCCAGTAGATTGAGGGGACCCTACAATGAGCAGTTCTTC.

CDR3: CASSDRVNEQFF. The DNA for the CDR3 is TGCGCCAGCAGCGACAGGGTAAATGAGCAGTTCTTC. The V and J genes are TRBV5-1 and TRBJ2-1, with TRBD1 matching 7 bases. The CDR3 is 12 amino acids. V dropped 4 bases and J dropped 7; count of bases not matched to a gene: 2. The germline CDR1 and CDR2 sequences are SGHRS and YFSETQ.

For this clone: One end of the junction does not line up with germline, which may come from a read error. The J gene is TRBJ1-2, the V gene TRBV30; 10 nucleotides align to TRBD1. This CDR3 contains 13 residues. Germline CDR1 GTSNPN, CDR2 SVGIG (reference sequence). This CDR3 is CAWSVPGQGNPVF. The CDR3 nucleotides are TGTGCCTGGAGTGTCCCGGGACAGGGGAACCCTGTCTTC. Looking up the rest from reference TRBV30 and TRBJ1-2 gives the full variable domain: SQTIHQWPATLVQPVGSPLSLECTVEGTSNPNLYWYRQAAGRGLQLLFYSVGIGQISSEVPQNLSASRPQDRQFILSSKKLLLSDSGFYLCAWSVPGQGNPVFGSGTRLTVV.

The CDR3: CATNGTVNTEAFF. The CDR3 nucleotides are TGTGCCACCAACGGGACAGTTAACACTGAAGCTTTCTTT. The chain carries TRBV7-9 and TRBJ1-1, with TRBD1 matching over 7 bases. Germline V gene lookup returns CDR1 SEHNR and CDR2 FQNEAQ (reference sequence). The CDR3 is 13 amino acids. J lost 2 bases, V lost 10 bases, and 7 bases had no gene match.

The V call is TRBV6-5, the J call TRBJ1-3; D might be TRBD1 (6 bases). The CDR3 loop spans 15 amino acids. Germline-derived CDR1 and CDR2 are MNHEY and SVGAGI. V lost 2 bases and J lost 1, with 9 bases in between. The CDR3 sequence is CASSYDQGSGNTIYF. The CDR3 bases are TGTGCCAGCAGTTACGACCAGGGGTCTGGAAACACCATATATTTT.

This clone appeared a few times. V and J are TRBV12-3 or TRBV12-4 and TRBJ1-5; D gene unclear. Trimming took 7 bases from V and 6 from J, leaving 13 bases between them. The CDR3 has 13 amino acids. The CDR3 reads CASNRAPGQPQHF. CDR3 coding DNA: TGTGCCAGCAATAGGGCCCCCGGTCAGCCCCAGCATTTT.

This clone was counted once. The chain couples TRBV4-1 to TRBJ2-7; D call uncertain. This CDR3 has 14 amino acids. Germline CDR1 is MGHRA and CDR2 is YSYEKL. V lost 1 base and J 1 base, leaving 8 bases between the germline ends. The CDR3 is CASSQVGISYEQYF. CDR3 nucleotides: TGCGCCAGCAGCCAAGTGGGCATTTCCTACGAGCAGTACTTC.

The CDR3 region has the DNA TGTGCCAGTTCTGGGCCCAATCAGCCCCAGCATTTT. It is translated as CASSGPNQPQHF. J is TRBJ1-5 and V is TRBV6-5, with D unclear. V gave up 9 bases and J gave up 3 bases, with 9 bases separating them. The CDR3 runs 12 residues. From germline, CDR1 is MNHEY and CDR2 SVGAGI.

The chain combines TRBV18 with TRBJ2-7; TRBD1 matches 9 bases. CDR3 length equals 14 residues. Germline V lookup: CDR1 KGHSH, CDR2 LQKENI. V shed 2 bases, J shed 5 bases, and the junction held 4 bases outside the gene matches. The CDR3 protein is CASSPAQGAHEQYF. CDR3 nucleotide sequence: TGTGCCAGCTCACCAGCACAGGGGGCCCACGAGCAGTACTTC.

This clone was observed once. The genes are TRBV3-1 (or the pseudogene TRBV3-2) and TRBJ2-5, with D tentatively TRBD1 or TRBD2 (5 bases each). V lost 3 bases and J 4 bases, leaving 9 bases between the germline ends. The CDR3 is made up of 13 amino acids. CDR1 and CDR2 (germline): LGHDT, YNNKEL (reference sequence). The CDR3 DNA is TGTGCCAGCAGCCACGTGAGGGGAGAGACCCAGTACTTC. Translation: CASSHVRGETQYF.

The rearrangement links TRBV5-1 to TRBJ1-6; 9 bases line up with TRBD1. J was trimmed by 0 bases and V by 2 bases; bases with no gene match: 9. Germline CDR1 reads SGHRS; CDR2 reads YFSETQ. The CDR3 has 19 amino acids. The CDR3 DNA reads TGCGCCAGCAGCTTAATGACAGGGGGAGTCAGCTCCTATAATTCACCCCTCCACTTT. This sequence encodes CASSLMTGGVSSYNSPLHF.

The V gene is TRBV29-1, the J gene TRBJ2-3; a possible D gene is TRBD2 (5 bases). CDR1 is SQVTM and CDR2 is ANQGSEA in the germline V gene. The CDR3 spans 12 residues. The V end lost 4 bases, the J end lost 1 base, and 6 bases lay between the germline ends. This chain's CDR3 is CSVVEGTDTQYF. The CDR3 DNA reads as TGCAGCGTTGTGGAGGGCACAGATACGCAGTATTTT.

On this clone: Other nucleotide sequences in the sample specify the same CDR3. The rearrangement uses TRBV27 and TRBJ1-2, with D possibly matching TRBD1 (5 bases). Per germline, CDR1 MNHEY and CDR2 SMNVEV (reference sequence). V lost 4 bases and J 4 bases, leaving 10 bases between the germline ends. The length of the CDR3 is 13 residues. CDR3 nucleotides: TGTGCCAGCAGTTCCCCGGGGGGCTATGGCTACACCTTC. It codes for CASSSPGGYGYTF.

This clone has only a few counts. V usage is TRBV5-6 and J usage is TRBJ2-7; 11 nucleotides align to TRBD2. V gave up 3 bases and J gave up 3 bases; unmatched junction bases: 8. CDR1 SGHDT and CDR2 YYEEEE come from the germline V gene. The length of the CDR3 is 16 residues. CDR3: CASSSPTSGNIYEQYF. The CDR3 DNA reads TGTGCCAGCAGCTCCCCGACTAGCGGGAACATCTACGAGCAGTACTTC.

The table lists this clone with a count of one. In DNA, the CDR3 is TGCGCCAGCAGCTTTTCGGACAAGTCGAAGAACACCGGGGAGCTGTTTTTT. This codes for CASSFSDKSKNTGELFF. V gene TRBV5-1 combines with J gene TRBJ2-2, with D possibly being TRBD1 (5 bases). Germline CDR1 and CDR2: SGHRS and YFSETQ. CDR3 length: 17 amino acids. V was shortened by 2 bases and J by 1 base, with 15 bases between the two germline ends.

V is TRBV5-1 and J is TRBJ2-1; 11 nucleotides line up with TRBD2. This CDR3 is 15 amino acids long. CDR1 is SGHRS, CDR2 YFSETQ, per germline. J lost 7 bases, V lost 3 bases, and 6 bases had no gene match. The CDR3 nucleotides read TGCGCCAGCAGCTCTCCTAGCGGGGGGACAAATGAGCAGTTCTTC. This sequence encodes CASSSPSGGTNEQFF.

V is TRBV14 and J is TRBJ2-2; TRBD2 might be the D (5 bases). V lost 3 bases and J lost 0, with 14 bases in between. Germline values: CDR1 SGHDN, CDR2 FVKESK. The CDR3 covers 17 residues. The CDR3 is CASSQNFKRTNTGELFF. The CDR3 DNA sequence: TGTGCCAGCAGCCAGAATTTCAAGCGGACGAACACCGGGGAGCTGTTTTTT.